These 8 T cell receptor beta chains share one sample of origin, sequenced in a study of glioma-infiltrating T cells. Using RNA template, CDR3s of TCR alpha and beta were amplified with iRepertoire arm-PCR. TCRdb called the multiplex PCR reads again in MiXCR, with one record for every CDR3 protein. Among over 80,000 distinct CDR3 sequences listed, 35% to 50% were seen once. The sample consisted of glioma tissue, nonneoplastic brain tissue, or PBMCs (not recorded which). Receptors were obtained from a human donor with low-grade glioma or glioblastoma, undergoing nonglioma brain surgery, or in good health (not recorded which).

This clonotype was detected a few times. The rearrangement links TRBV30 to TRBJ2-7; D unresolved. V was cut by 3 bases and J by 0 bases, with 12 bases left in between. Per the germline V gene, CDR1 is GTSNPN and CDR2 is SVGIG (reference sequence). The CDR3 length is 14 residues. The CDR3, as DNA: TGTGCCTGGAGGTCCCTATCGAACTCCTACGAGCAGTACTTC. Residues: CAWRSLSNSYEQYF.

This clonotype was seen many times. The V call is TRBV7-2, the J call TRBJ2-5, with TRBD2 matching 11 bases. Trimming at V came to 3 bases and at J to 5 bases, leaving 5 bases not matched to a gene. The CDR3 runs 15 residues. Germline assignment: CDR1 SGHTA and CDR2 FQGNSA. The CDR3 is CASSFRSGGAETQYF. The CDR3 DNA sequence: TGTGCCAGCAGCTTCCGTAGCGGGGGGGCCGAGACCCAGTACTTC.

This chain connects TRBV27 to TRBJ2-3; 13 positions match TRBD2. The J segment lost 1 base and the V segment lost 4 bases, leaving 5 bases of the junction unmatched. The CDR3 contains 17 residues. The germline V gene has CDR1 MNHEY and CDR2 SMNVEV (reference sequence). DNA of the CDR3: TGTGCCAGCAGTTCGACTAGCGGGAGGAAGGGCACAGATACGCAGTATTTT. This codes for CASSSTSGRKGTDTQYF.

A note on this clonotype: This may be a read error, as it is one base from a much larger clone. The V call is TRBV19, the J call TRBJ2-5; D remains ambiguous. The J call is in doubt because the DNA end fits TRBJ2-1 better. This CDR3 comprises 14 residues. Germline-derived CDR1 and CDR2 are LNHDA and SQIVND (reference sequence). The CDR3 region is CGSSIVHGDNEQFF. CDR3 coding DNA: TGTGGCAGTAGTATAGTGCACGGTGACAATGAGCAGTTCTTC.

The table lists this clonotype with a count of one. The chain is built from TRBV7-2 and TRBJ2-7, with TRBD2 matching over 8 bases. J lost 9 bases, V lost 2 bases, and 12 bases had no gene match. Germline V gene data show CDR1 as SGHTA and CDR2 as FQGNSA. The CDR3 runs 15 residues. CDR3 in amino acids: CASSLFLAGATGQYF. The CDR3 DNA reads TGTGCCAGCAGCTTATTCCTAGCGGGTGCTACGGGGCAGTACTTC.

This clonotype was picked up one time. With a much larger clone just one base away, this may be a read error. This chain links TRBV18 with TRBJ2-7; D is uncertain. CDR1 and CDR2 (germline): KGHSH, LQKENI. V dropped 2 bases and J dropped 3 bases, with 5 bases sitting between them. The CDR3 consists of 12 residues. The CDR3 coding sequence is TGTGCCAGCTCACCAAGCCACTACGAGCAGTACTTC. Amino acid sequence: CASSPSHYEQYF.

This clonotype has ten or more counts. The chain uses TRBV10-3 and TRBJ1-2; a weak D match, TRBD1 (6 bases). V gave up 6 bases and J gave up 4 bases, with 18 bases separating them. Germline-derived CDR1 and CDR2 are ENHRY and SYGVKD. The CDR3 runs 15 residues. This CDR3 is CAIRSRADSGYGYTF. The CDR3 DNA follows: TGTGCCATCAGGAGTCGGGCGGACAGCGGCTATGGCTACACCTTC.

Ten or more counts support this clonotype. The chain combines TRBV6-2 or TRBV6-3 with TRBJ1-6; TRBD1 agrees at 7 bases. The trim removed 6 bases at V and 5 bases at J, leaving 13 bases unmatched. The CDR3 has 17 amino acids. Germline V gene lookup returns CDR1 MNHEY and CDR2 SVGEGT. The CDR3 loop reads CASSQQVGTANNSPLHF. DNA for the CDR3: TGTGCCAGCAGCCAACAAGTCGGGACAGCGAATAATTCACCCCTCCACTTT.